The clone carrying this TCR beta chain was counted a few times. The target antigen is unknown. This was the immunoSEQ version 4 assay in survey mode. Clones were sequenced by immunoSEQ multiplex PCR, and TCRdb holds only the in-frame ones, with some missing. The sample has roughly 20,000 clones, 65% seen once; the top ten hold roughly 8.8%. Germline CDR1 and CDR2: GTSNPN and SVGIG (reference sequence). Trimming took 4 bases from V and 1 from J, leaving 7 bases between them. This CDR3 has 12 residues. Stimulation used approximately 9.6 ug/mL lysate from CMV-infected fibroblasts. Sorting selected CD4+ T cells upregulating both CD40 ligand and CD69. The sample is drawn from a study of persistence of HIV-infected CD4 T cells.

The J gene is TRBJ2-5, the V gene TRBV30; D call uncertain. The starting material was CD4+ T cells sorted from PBMCs after roughly 18-hour stimulation, obtained from a patient who received antiretroviral therapy. This TCR derives from an adult woman with HIV who was CMV-seropositive. The CDR3 region has the DNA TGTGCCTGGAAGGGTAGCCAAGAGACCCAGTACTTC. Its protein product is CAWKGSQETQYF. Drawing the rest from reference TRBV30 and TRBJ2-5, the complete variable domain is SQTIHQWPATLVQPVGSPLSLECTVEGTSNPNLYWYRQAAGRGLQLLFYSVGIGQISSEVPQNLSASRPQDRQFILSSKKLLLSDSGFYLCAWKGSQETQYFGPGTRLLVL.